This T cell receptor (beta chain) stems from a study of Ad26.COV2.S vaccination and SARS-CoV-2 variants. About the research overall: The study gave Ad26.COV2.S intramuscularly, once or twice 56 days apart. Points from the study as a whole: Breadth of non-spike TCRs did not differ between vaccinees and placebo recipients.

On this clone itself: Its antigen is unknown.

CDR1 and CDR2 from the germline V gene are SEHNR and FQNEAQ (reference sequence). Trimming removed 5 bases from V and 3 bases from J; junction bases left unmatched: 10. The CDR3 contains 16 residues. Clones were read by immunoSEQ multiplex PCR, and TCRdb kept only the in-frame ones, dropping some. The top ten hold roughly 3.5% of the sample, which has 300,000 to 500,000 clones, 88% seen once. Sample treatment: around 19 received Ad26.COV2.S at low or high dose, single or two shots; about 5 received placebo; per-sample allocation not given. Repertoires come from day 63 after the first vaccine or placebo injection.

This TCR came from a person aged 18-60 years who received the Ad26.COV2.S COVID-19 vaccine or a placebo. The rearrangement links TRBV7-9 to TRBJ1-3; 7 bases fit TRBD1. The sequenced sample was peripheral blood, obtained in a trial of Ad26.COV2.S vaccine versus placebo. The CDR3 coding sequence is TGTGCCAGCAGCATACGGGAGGGGGCGGTTGGAAACACCATATATTTT. Its protein is CASSIREGAVGNTIYF.